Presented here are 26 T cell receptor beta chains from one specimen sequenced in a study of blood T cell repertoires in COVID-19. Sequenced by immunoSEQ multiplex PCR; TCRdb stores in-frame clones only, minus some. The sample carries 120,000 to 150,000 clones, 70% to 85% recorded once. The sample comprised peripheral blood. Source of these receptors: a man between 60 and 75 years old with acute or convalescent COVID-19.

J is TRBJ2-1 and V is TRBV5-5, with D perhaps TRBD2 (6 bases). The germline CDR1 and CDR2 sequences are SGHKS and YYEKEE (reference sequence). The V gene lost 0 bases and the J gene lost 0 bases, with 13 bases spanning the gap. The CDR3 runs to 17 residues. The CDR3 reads CASSLGGLQSSYNEQFF. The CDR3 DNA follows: TGTGCCAGCAGCTTGGGGGGACTCCAGAGCTCCTACAATGAGCAGTTCTTC.

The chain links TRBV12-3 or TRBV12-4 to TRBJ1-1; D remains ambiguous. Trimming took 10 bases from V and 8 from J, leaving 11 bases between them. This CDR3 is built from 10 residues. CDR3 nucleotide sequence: TGTGCCACCAGCAGAATGGAAGCTTTCTTT. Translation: CATSRMEAFF.

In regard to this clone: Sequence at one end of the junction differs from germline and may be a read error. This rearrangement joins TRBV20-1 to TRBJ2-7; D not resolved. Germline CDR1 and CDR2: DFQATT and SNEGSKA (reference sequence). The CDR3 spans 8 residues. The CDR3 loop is CSANKHLF. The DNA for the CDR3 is TGCAGTGCTAATAAGCATCTCTTC.

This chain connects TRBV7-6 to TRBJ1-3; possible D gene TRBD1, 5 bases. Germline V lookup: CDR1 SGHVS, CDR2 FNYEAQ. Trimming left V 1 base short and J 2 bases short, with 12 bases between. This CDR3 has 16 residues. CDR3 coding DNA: TGTGCCAGCAGCTTAGGGGAGGCCAGGGCTGGAAACACCATATATTTT. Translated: CASSLGEARAGNTIYF. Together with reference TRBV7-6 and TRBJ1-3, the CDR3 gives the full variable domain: GAGVSQSPRYKVTKRGQDVALRCDPISGHVSLYWYRQALGQGPEFLTYFNYEAQQDKSGLPNDRFSAERPEGSISTLTIQRTEQRDSAMYRCASSLGEARAGNTIYFGEGSWLTVV.

The CDR3 here is CASSPRLNTEAFF. In DNA, the CDR3 is TGTGCCAGTAGTCCGCGTTTGAACACTGAAGCTTTCTTT. The chain employs TRBV19 and TRBJ1-1; D remains ambiguous. This CDR3 has 13 amino acids. The V end lost 5 bases, the J end lost 0 bases, and 7 bases lay between the germline ends. Germline-derived CDR1 and CDR2 are LNHDA and SQIVND (reference sequence).

The CDR3 is CASSLDQVGELFF. The DNA for the CDR3 is TGTGCCAGCAGCTTAGACCAGGTCGGGGAGCTGTTTTTT. The chain has TRBV7-6 and TRBJ2-2; D is uncertain. The ends were cut back, 1 base at V and 7 bases at J, with 7 bases in the middle. Germline assignment: CDR1 SGHVS and CDR2 FNYEAQ. The CDR3 is made up of 13 amino acids.

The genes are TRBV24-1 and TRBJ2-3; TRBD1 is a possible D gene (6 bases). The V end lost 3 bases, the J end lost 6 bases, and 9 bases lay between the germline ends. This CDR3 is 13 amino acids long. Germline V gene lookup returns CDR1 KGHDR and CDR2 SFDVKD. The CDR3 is CATSDGGSDTQYF. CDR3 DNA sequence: TGTGCCACCAGTGATGGGGGCTCGGATACGCAGTATTTT.

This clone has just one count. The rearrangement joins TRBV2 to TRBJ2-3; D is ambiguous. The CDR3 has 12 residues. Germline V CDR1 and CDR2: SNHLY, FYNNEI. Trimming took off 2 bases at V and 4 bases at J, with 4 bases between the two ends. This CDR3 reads CASSERADTQYF. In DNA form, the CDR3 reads TGTGCCAGCAGTGAACGGGCAGATACGCAGTATTTT.

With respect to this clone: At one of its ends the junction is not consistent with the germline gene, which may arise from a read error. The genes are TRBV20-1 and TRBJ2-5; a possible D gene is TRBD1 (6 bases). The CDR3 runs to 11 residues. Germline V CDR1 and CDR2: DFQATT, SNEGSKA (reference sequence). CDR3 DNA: TGCAGTGCTGGAGACAGGCTAACCCAGTACTTC. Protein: CSAGDRLTQYF.

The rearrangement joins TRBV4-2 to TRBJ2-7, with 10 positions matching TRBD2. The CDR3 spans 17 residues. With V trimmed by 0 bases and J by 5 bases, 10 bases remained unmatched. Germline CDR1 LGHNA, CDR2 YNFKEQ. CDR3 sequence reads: CASSQDPSRTSGNEQYF. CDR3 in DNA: TGTGCCAGCAGCCAAGATCCCTCCAGGACTAGCGGAAACGAGCAGTACTTC.

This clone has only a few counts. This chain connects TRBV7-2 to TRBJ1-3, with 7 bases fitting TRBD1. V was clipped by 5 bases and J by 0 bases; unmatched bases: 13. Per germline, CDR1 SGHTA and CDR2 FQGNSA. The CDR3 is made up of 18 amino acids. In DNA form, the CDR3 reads TGTGCCAGCAGCCTACTACCCCCCGGGGACAGCTCTGGAAACACCATATATTTT. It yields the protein CASSLLPPGDSSGNTIYF.

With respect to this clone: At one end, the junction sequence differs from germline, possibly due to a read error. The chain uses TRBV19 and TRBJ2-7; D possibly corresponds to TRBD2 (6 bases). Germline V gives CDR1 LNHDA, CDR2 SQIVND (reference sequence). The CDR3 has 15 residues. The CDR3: CASRIVGGGNYEQYF. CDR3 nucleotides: TGTGCCAGTCGTATTGTGGGAGGAGGAAACTACGAGCAGTACTTC.

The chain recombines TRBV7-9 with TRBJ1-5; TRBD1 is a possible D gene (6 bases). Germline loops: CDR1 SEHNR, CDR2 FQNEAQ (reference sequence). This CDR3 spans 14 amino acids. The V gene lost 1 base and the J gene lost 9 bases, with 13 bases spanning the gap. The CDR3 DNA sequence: TGTGCCAGCAGCTTAGATCAGGGGACGGCGCCCCAGCATTTT. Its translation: CASSLDQGTAPQHF.

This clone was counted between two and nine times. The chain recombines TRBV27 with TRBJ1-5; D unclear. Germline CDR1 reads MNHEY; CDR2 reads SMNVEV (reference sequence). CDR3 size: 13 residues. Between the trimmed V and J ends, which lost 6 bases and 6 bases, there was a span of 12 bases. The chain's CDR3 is CASRDTVGQPQHF. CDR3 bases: TGTGCCAGCAGGGATACAGTGGGTCAGCCCCAGCATTTT.

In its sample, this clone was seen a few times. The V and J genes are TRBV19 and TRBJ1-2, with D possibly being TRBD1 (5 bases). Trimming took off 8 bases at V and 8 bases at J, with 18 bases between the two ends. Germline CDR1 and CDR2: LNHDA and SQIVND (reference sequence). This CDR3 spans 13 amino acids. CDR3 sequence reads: CASGAAGAGGYTF. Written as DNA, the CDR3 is TGTGCCAGTGGGGCAGCGGGCGCTGGAGGCTACACCTTC.

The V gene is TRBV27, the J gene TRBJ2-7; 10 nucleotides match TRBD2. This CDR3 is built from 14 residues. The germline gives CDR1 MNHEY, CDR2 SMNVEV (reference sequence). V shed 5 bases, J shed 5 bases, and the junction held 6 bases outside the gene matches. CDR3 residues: CASSPGTSVHEQYF. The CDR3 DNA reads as TGTGCCAGCAGTCCCGGGACTAGCGTACACGAGCAGTACTTC.

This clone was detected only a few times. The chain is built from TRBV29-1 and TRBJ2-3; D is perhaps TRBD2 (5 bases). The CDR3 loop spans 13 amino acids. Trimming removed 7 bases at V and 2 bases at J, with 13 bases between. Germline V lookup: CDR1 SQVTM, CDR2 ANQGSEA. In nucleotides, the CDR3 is TGCAGCGGCGGGCCGAGGGTCACAGATACGCAGTATTTT. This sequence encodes CSGGPRVTDTQYF.

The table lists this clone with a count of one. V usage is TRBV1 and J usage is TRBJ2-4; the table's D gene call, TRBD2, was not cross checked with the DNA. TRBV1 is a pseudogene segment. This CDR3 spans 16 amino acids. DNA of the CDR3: TGCACCAGCAGCCAAGATGAAGCGGGAGCTAAAAACATTCAGTACTTC. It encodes CTSSQDEAGAKNIQYF.

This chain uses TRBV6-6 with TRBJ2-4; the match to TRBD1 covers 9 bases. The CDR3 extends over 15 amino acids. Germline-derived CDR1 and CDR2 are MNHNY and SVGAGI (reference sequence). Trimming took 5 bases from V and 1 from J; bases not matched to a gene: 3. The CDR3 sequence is CASSKGQGAKNIQYF. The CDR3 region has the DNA TGTGCCAGCAGTAAAGGACAGGGGGCCAAAAACATTCAGTACTTC.

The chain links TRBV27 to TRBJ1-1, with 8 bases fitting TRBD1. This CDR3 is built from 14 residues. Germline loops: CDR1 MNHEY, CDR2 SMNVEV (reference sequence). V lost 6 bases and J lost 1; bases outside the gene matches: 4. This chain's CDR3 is CASSKGQGNTEAFF. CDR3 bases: TGTGCCAGCAGCAAAGGACAGGGGAACACTGAAGCTTTCTTT.

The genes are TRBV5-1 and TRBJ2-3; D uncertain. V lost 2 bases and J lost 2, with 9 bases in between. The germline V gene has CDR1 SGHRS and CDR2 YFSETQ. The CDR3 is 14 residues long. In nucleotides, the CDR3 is TGCGCCAGCAGCTTAGAGGCGCCCACAGATACGCAGTATTTT. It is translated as CASSLEAPTDTQYF.

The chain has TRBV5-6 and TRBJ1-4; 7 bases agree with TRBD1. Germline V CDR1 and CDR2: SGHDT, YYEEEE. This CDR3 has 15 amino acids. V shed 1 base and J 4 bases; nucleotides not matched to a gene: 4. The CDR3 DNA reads TGTGCCAGCAGCTTGAGGACAGGTCTTAATGAAAAACTGTTTTTT. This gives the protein CASSLRTGLNEKLFF.

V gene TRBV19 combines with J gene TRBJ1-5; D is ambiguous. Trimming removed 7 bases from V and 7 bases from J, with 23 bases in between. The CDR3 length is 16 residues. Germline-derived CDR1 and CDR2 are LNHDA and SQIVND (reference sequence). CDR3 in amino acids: CASTRTPTSPAQPQHF. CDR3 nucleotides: TGTGCCAGTACTCGAACCCCAACCAGTCCAGCGCAGCCCCAGCATTTT.

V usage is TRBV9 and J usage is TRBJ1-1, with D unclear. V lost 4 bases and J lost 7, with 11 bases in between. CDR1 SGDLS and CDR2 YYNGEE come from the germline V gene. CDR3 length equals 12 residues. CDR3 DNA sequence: TGTGCCAGCAGCCCCAACGAGTATGAAGCTTTCTTT. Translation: CASSPNEYEAFF.

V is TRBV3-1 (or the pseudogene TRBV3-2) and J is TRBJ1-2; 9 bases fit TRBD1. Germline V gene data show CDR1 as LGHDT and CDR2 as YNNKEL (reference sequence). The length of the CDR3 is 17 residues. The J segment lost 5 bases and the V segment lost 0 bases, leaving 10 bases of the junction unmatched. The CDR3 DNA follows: TGTGCCAGCAGCCAAGAAGATCACAGGGGGCTTAGGTATGGCTACACCTTC. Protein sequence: CASSQEDHRGLRYGYTF.

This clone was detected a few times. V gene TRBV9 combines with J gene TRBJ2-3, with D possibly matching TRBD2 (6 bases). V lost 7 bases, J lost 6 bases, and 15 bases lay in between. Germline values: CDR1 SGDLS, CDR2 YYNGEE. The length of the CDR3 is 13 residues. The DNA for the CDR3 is TGTGCCAGCCCCGGGGGAAAGGGGGATACGCAGTATTTT. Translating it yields CASPGGKGDTQYF.